This passage covers 3 T cell receptor beta chains from one sample sequenced in a study of blood T cell repertoires in COVID-19. TCRdb's table, derived via immunoSEQ multiplex PCR, lists solely in-frame clones and lacks some. Of nearly 200,000 clones listed, approximately 82% were seen once; the top ten hold about 6.9%. The sequenced sample consisted of peripheral blood. These receptors were collected from a human donor with acute or convalescent COVID-19. The donor label of this sample is uncertain.

The sample holds many counts of this clone. The rearrangement uses TRBV30 and TRBJ2-7, with TRBD2 matching over 15 bases. V was pared by 4 bases and J by 6 bases, with 4 bases of the junction left unmatched. The CDR3 extends over 14 amino acids. The germline V gene has CDR1 GTSNPN and CDR2 SVGIG (reference sequence). The CDR3 DNA follows: TGTGCCTGGACCGGGACTAGCGGGAGGAGCGAGCAGTACTTC. It specifies CAWTGTSGRSEQYF.

Regarding this clone: The junction does not match germline at one end; this may be a read error. The chain links TRBV30 to TRBJ1-4, with D perhaps TRBD1 (6 bases). Germline CDR1 and CDR2: GTSNPN and SVGIG (reference sequence). CDR3 length: 14 residues. This CDR3 reads CARSVKGANEKLFF. Written as DNA, the CDR3 is TGTGCCCGGAGTGTAAAGGGGGCTAATGAAAAACTGTTTTTT.

This chain joins TRBV7-9 and TRBJ2-1; 11 bases are shared with TRBD1. CDR1 is SEHNR, CDR2 FQNEAQ, per germline (reference sequence). The length of the CDR3 is 14 residues. V lost 5 bases to trimming and J lost 9 bases; unmatched junction nucleotides: 6. CDR3 in amino acids: CASSLGQGEGEQFF. The CDR3, as DNA: TGTGCCAGCAGCCTGGGACAGGGGGAAGGTGAGCAGTTCTTC.